Shown below are 11 T cell receptor beta chains from a single sample sequenced in a study of blood T cell repertoires in COVID-19. The protocol was immunoSEQ multiplex PCR, while the TCRdb copy is restricted to in-frame clones and leaves out a portion. The sample carries under 450,000 clones, more than 85% recorded once. The sequenced material came from PBMCs or T cells enriched from blood (not recorded which). All receptors come from a woman aged 25 to 45 who had recovered from COVID-19.

The genes are TRBV27 and TRBJ1-1; possibly TRBD1 for D (5 bases). Germline V gives CDR1 MNHEY, CDR2 SMNVEV (reference sequence). The CDR3 is made up of 14 amino acids. Deletions cut 3 bases from V and 0 bases from J, with 8 bases between. The CDR3 DNA reads TGTGCCAGCAGTTTCGGGGGGATGAACACTGAAGCTTTCTTT. This gives the protein CASSFGGMNTEAFF.

This rearrangement joins TRBV4-1 to TRBJ1-5; TRBD1 might be the D (5 bases). The germline V gene encodes CDR1 MGHRA and CDR2 YSYEKL. Deletions cut 0 bases from V and 5 bases from J, with 8 bases between. The CDR3 extends over 14 amino acids. CDR3 coding DNA: TGCGCCAGCAGCCAAGAAGGAGGGGATCAGCCCCAGCATTTT. Encoded protein: CASSQEGGDQPQHF.

This clone was detected ten times or more. This chain links TRBV3-1 (or the pseudogene TRBV3-2) with TRBJ2-7; maybe TRBD1 (5 bases). CDR3 size: 13 residues. Trimming took off 5 bases at V and 3 bases at J, with 11 bases between the two ends. CDR1 and CDR2 (germline): LGHDT, YNNKEL (reference sequence). This CDR3 reads CASSAQQGYEQYF. Here the CDR3 DNA reads TGTGCCAGCAGCGCCCAGCAGGGCTACGAGCAGTACTTC.

This rearrangement joins TRBV2 to TRBJ2-2; 9 nucleotides line up with TRBD1. V dropped 6 bases and J dropped 4; count of bases not matched to a gene: 9. The CDR3 consists of 16 residues. Germline-derived CDR1 and CDR2 are SNHLY and FYNNEI. The CDR3 sequence is CASRIDRDRVTGELFF. CDR3 in DNA: TGTGCCAGCAGGATCGACCGGGACAGGGTCACCGGGGAGCTGTTTTTT.

J is TRBJ1-2 and V is TRBV28; TRBD1 might be the D (6 bases). CDR1 MDHEN and CDR2 SYDVKM come from the germline V gene. The CDR3 loop spans 12 amino acids. The V gene lost 7 bases and the J gene lost 3 bases, with 9 bases spanning the gap. The CDR3 sequence: CASNTGYYGYTF. DNA for the CDR3: TGTGCCAGCAACACAGGGTACTATGGCTACACCTTC.

This chain uses TRBV20-1 with TRBJ1-2, with 10 bases that match TRBD1. The CDR3 consists of 11 residues. The germline V gene has CDR1 DFQATT and CDR2 SNEGSKA (reference sequence). CDR3 region: CAGQGDYGYTF. For the CDR3, the DNA is TGCGCCGGACAGGGGGACTATGGCTACACCTTC.

The chain uses TRBV14 and TRBJ2-1; 9 nucleotides align to TRBD2. V lost 0 bases to trimming and J lost 5 bases; unmatched junction nucleotides: 8. CDR1 and CDR2 (germline): SGHDN, FVKESK. This CDR3 region has 17 residues. CDR3 nucleotides: TGTGCCAGCAGCCAAGATGGGGTAGCGGGGGCTCACAATGAGCAGTTCTTC. It encodes CASSQDGVAGAHNEQFF.

CDR3 sequence reads: CASSSGWLAAYEQYF. CDR3 DNA sequence: TGTGCCAGCAGCTCCGGGTGGCTAGCGGCCTACGAGCAGTACTTC. The chain links TRBV13 to TRBJ2-7, with 7 bases lining up with TRBD2. V shed 4 bases, J shed 2 bases, and the junction held 8 bases outside the gene matches. Germline CDR1 and CDR2: PRHDT and FYEKMQ (reference sequence). This CDR3 contains 15 residues.

The V call is TRBV7-3, the J call TRBJ2-1, with 7 bases that match TRBD2. The CDR3 consists of 14 residues. V gave up 5 bases and J gave up 7 bases; unmatched junction bases: 8. CDR1 is SGHTA and CDR2 is FQGTGA in the germline V gene. CDR3 coding DNA: TGTGCCAGCAGCCCCTCGACTAGCCGGAATGAGCAGTTCTTC. It specifies CASSPSTSRNEQFF.

The chain carries TRBV9 and TRBJ1-1; 9 nucleotides agree with TRBD1. Germline CDR1 is SGDLS and CDR2 is YYNGEE. CDR3 size: 15 residues. With V trimmed by 3 bases and J by 2 bases, 5 bases remained unmatched. The CDR3 loop reads CASSGWDRDNTEAFF. CDR3 in DNA: TGTGCCAGCAGCGGTTGGGACAGGGATAACACTGAAGCTTTCTTT. Variable domain in full (rest from reference TRBV9 and TRBJ1-1): DSGVTQTPKHLITATGQRVTLRCSPRSGDLSVYWYQQSLDQGLQFLIQYYNGEERAKGNILERFSAQQFPDLHSELNLSSLELGDSALYFCASSGWDRDNTEAFFGQGTRLTVV.

This chain uses TRBV6-5 with TRBJ2-5; 7 bases line up with TRBD1. Germline CDR1 reads MNHEY; CDR2 reads SVGAGI. The V and J ends lost 2 bases and 6 bases, in that order; junction bases with no gene match: 6. The CDR3 totals 14 residues. CDR3 protein: CASSYPTGAQTQYF. CDR3 in DNA: TGTGCCAGCAGTTACCCCACAGGGGCACAGACCCAGTACTTC.